This passage covers 15 T cell receptor beta chains from one sample sequenced in a study of T cell responses to AZD1222 COVID-19 vaccine. Data came from immunoSEQ multiplex PCR; TCRdb stores just in-frame clones and leaves some out. The table shows 59,000 or so clones, with approximately 79% occurring only once. The sequenced sample was peripheral blood, obtained on day 0 of AZD1222 vaccination. These receptors were collected from an adult in good health.

The J gene is TRBJ1-2, the V gene TRBV5-1, with D uncertain. Germline V gene lookup returns CDR1 SGHRS and CDR2 YFSETQ. Trimming stripped 5 bases from V and 0 bases from J, with 11 bases between. The CDR3 spans 14 residues. CDR3 sequence reads: CASRNSTANYGYTF. CDR3 nucleotide sequence: TGCGCCAGCAGAAATAGCACAGCTAACTATGGCTACACCTTC.

This rearrangement joins TRBV13 to TRBJ1-6, with unresolved D. The CDR3 loop spans 14 amino acids. The germline V gene encodes CDR1 PRHDT and CDR2 FYEKMQ (reference sequence). V dropped 5 bases and J dropped 8 bases, with 13 bases sitting between them. The CDR3 reads CASSLPLSDSPLHF. The CDR3 DNA follows: TGTGCCAGCAGCCTGCCGTTGTCGGATTCACCCCTCCACTTT. Filled out from reference TRBV13 and TRBJ1-6, the complete variable domain reads AAGVIQSPRHLIKEKRETATLKCYPIPRHDTVYWYQQGPGQDPQFLISFYEKMQSDKGSIPDRFSAQQFSDYHSELNMSSLELGDSALYFCASSLPLSDSPLHFGNGTRLTVT.

The chain employs TRBV5-8 and TRBJ2-7; tentative D call: TRBD2 (5 bases). V was pared by 4 bases and J by 2 bases, with 16 bases between. Germline lookup yields CDR1 SGHTS and CDR2 YDEGEE. The CDR3 loop spans 15 amino acids. CDR3: CASSRDLTPTYEQYF. In DNA form, the CDR3 reads TGTGCCAGCAGCCGGGATCTGACGCCAACCTACGAGCAGTACTTC.

The rearrangement uses TRBV19 and TRBJ2-5; D may match TRBD1 or TRBD2 (5 bases each). The germline V gene has CDR1 LNHDA and CDR2 SQIVND (reference sequence). The CDR3 runs to 15 residues. Trimming pared 7 bases from V and 1 base from J, leaving 16 bases between. CDR3 nucleotides: TGTGCCAGTACCACCGGACGGGGACCCCAAGAGACCCAGTACTTC. Protein sequence: CASTTGRGPQETQYF.

This chain links TRBV28 with TRBJ1-1, with no clear D. In germline, CDR1 is MDHEN, CDR2 SYDVKM. This CDR3 has 14 residues. Trimming stripped 5 bases from V and 5 bases from J, with 15 bases between. The CDR3 protein is CASSPGVRGTEAFF. CDR3 sequence (DNA): TGTGCCAGCAGTCCTGGCGTACGAGGAACTGAAGCTTTCTTT.

J is TRBJ1-1 and V is TRBV11-2, with D unresolved. Germline-derived CDR1 and CDR2 are SGHAT and FQNNGV. The CDR3 totals 13 residues. Trimming shortened V by 3 bases and J by 0 bases, and 5 bases separated the two germline ends. This chain's CDR3 is CASSFTMNTEAFF. CDR3 DNA: TGTGCCAGCAGCTTTACCATGAACACTGAAGCTTTCTTT.

This clone was observed a handful of times. This rearrangement joins TRBV5-1 to TRBJ2-1, with TRBD1 matching over 8 bases. The CDR3 spans 12 residues. V shed 3 bases and J 10 bases; nucleotides not matched to a gene: 3. The germline gives CDR1 SGHRS, CDR2 YFSETQ. CDR3 protein: CASSYRGDEQFF. The CDR3 DNA reads as TGCGCCAGCAGCTACAGGGGGGACGAGCAGTTCTTC.

This sequence joins TRBV29-1 and TRBJ2-2, with D perhaps TRBD2 (9 bases). This CDR3 has 17 amino acids. The germline V gene has CDR1 SQVTM and CDR2 ANQGSEA. V lost 4 bases to trimming and J lost 7 bases, with 25 bases between them. The DNA for the CDR3 is TGCAGCGTTGGGCAGGGGGCGGCGGGAGGGCAGTTCGGGGAGCTGTTTTTT. The encoded protein is CSVGQGAAGGQFGELFF.

The chain combines TRBV7-9 with TRBJ1-1, with D possibly TRBD1 on 6 matching bases. Trimming shortened V by 8 bases and J by 4 bases, and 17 bases separated the two germline ends. Looked up from germline, CDR1 is SEHNR and CDR2 is FQNEAQ (reference sequence). The CDR3 length is 14 residues. The CDR3 DNA reads TGTGCCAGCGCTCGGACCAGGGGTCGCACTGAAGCTTTCTTT. This gives the protein CASARTRGRTEAFF.

The rearrangement links TRBV7-3 to TRBJ2-7; 8 nucleotides line up with TRBD2. Germline lookup yields CDR1 SGHTA and CDR2 FQGTGA. J lost 3 bases, V lost 5 bases, and 9 bases had no gene match. This CDR3 contains 15 residues. The DNA for the CDR3 is TGTGCCAGCAGCAGGCAAGCGGGGGCGTACTACGAGCAGTACTTC. Protein sequence: CASSRQAGAYYEQYF. Full variable domain (rest looked up from reference TRBV7-3 and TRBJ2-7): GAGVSQTPSNKVTEKGKYVELRCDPISGHTALYWYRQSLGQGPEFLIYFQGTGAADDSGLPNDRFFAVRPEGSVSTLKIQRTERGDSAVYLCASSRQAGAYYEQYFGPGTRLTVT.

This rearrangement joins TRBV29-1 to TRBJ1-1; no reliable D call. This CDR3 is built from 13 residues. CDR1 is SQVTM, CDR2 ANQGSEA, per germline. V was shortened by 4 bases and J by 3 bases, with 12 bases between the two germline ends. CDR3 DNA sequence: TGCAGCGTTGGTTTGGGGTTTGACACTGAAGCTTTCTTT. This encodes CSVGLGFDTEAFF.

The rearrangement uses TRBV4-1 and TRBJ2-1; D is unclear. Between the trimmed V and J ends, which lost 1 base and 0 bases, there was a span of 10 bases. CDR1 is MGHRA, CDR2 YSYEKL, per germline. This CDR3 is 16 amino acids long. The CDR3: CASSQGAASSYNEQFF. Written as DNA, the CDR3 is TGCGCCAGCAGCCAAGGGGCGGCCAGCTCCTACAATGAGCAGTTCTTC.

This clone was counted between two and nine times. The rearrangement links TRBV5-6 to TRBJ1-2, with D tentatively TRBD1 (5 bases). This CDR3 region has 15 residues. CDR1 is SGHDT, CDR2 YYEEEE, per germline. Deletions cut 0 bases from V and 7 bases from J, with 16 bases between. DNA of the CDR3: TGTGCCAGCAGCTTGGCCGTGGGGGGTACTGGTGGCTACACCTTC. Its translation is CASSLAVGGTGGYTF. Filled out from reference TRBV5-6 and TRBJ1-2, the complete variable domain reads DAGVTQSPTHLIKTRGQQVTLRCSPKSGHDTVSWYQQALGQGPQFIFQYYEEEERQRGNFPDRFSGHQFPNYSSELNVNALLLGDSALYLCASSLAVGGTGGYTFGSGTRLTVV.

The chain links TRBV7-9 to TRBJ2-2, with D hard to call. This CDR3 comprises 14 residues. Germline V lookup: CDR1 SEHNR, CDR2 FQNEAQ (reference sequence). V lost 9 bases and J 3 bases, leaving 14 bases between the germline ends. The CDR3 spells CASSFGRDTGELFF. CDR3 in DNA: TGTGCCAGTAGTTTCGGCCGCGACACCGGGGAGCTGTTTTTT. Combining the CDR3 with reference TRBV7-9 and TRBJ2-2 gives the whole variable domain DTGVSQNPRHKITKRGQNVTFRCDPISEHNRLYWYRQTLGQGPEFLTYFQNEAQLEKSRLLSDRFSAERPKGSFSTLEIQRTEQGDSAMYLCASSFGRDTGELFFGEGSRLTVL.

J is TRBJ1-4 and V is TRBV6-5; perhaps TRBD1 as D (5 bases). V was pared by 6 bases and J by 1 base, with 12 bases between. Germline V CDR1 and CDR2: MNHEY, SVGAGI. The CDR3 runs to 15 residues. The CDR3 loop reads CASRGDALTNEKLFF. For the CDR3, the DNA is TGTGCCAGCAGGGGGGACGCCTTAACTAATGAAAAACTGTTTTTT.